A single sample gave rise to the 2 T cell receptor beta chains below, sequenced in a study of control samples from healthy donors and cancer patients. Sequenced by immunoSEQ multiplex PCR; TCRdb stores in-frame clones only, minus some. Among 150,000 to 200,000 clones listed, roughly 94% were seen once. Sequences were obtained from blood. Receptors were obtained from a woman aged 18 to 35 in good health.

The V call is TRBV6-2 or TRBV6-3, the J call TRBJ1-1, with TRBD1 as a possible D gene (5 bases). This CDR3 has 18 residues. V lost 1 base and J 0 bases, leaving 18 bases between the germline ends. Germline CDR1 is MNHEY and CDR2 is SVGEGT. CDR3 sequence: CASSYYSGWRSLNTEAFF. CDR3 bases: TGTGCCAGCAGTTACTACTCAGGGTGGAGGAGTCTGAACACTGAAGCTTTCTTT.

The chain combines TRBV15 with TRBJ2-5, with D perhaps TRBD2 (5 bases). This CDR3 has 13 residues. Germline CDR1 is LNHNV and CDR2 is YYDKDF (reference sequence). Trimming removed 8 bases at V and 0 bases at J, with 10 bases between. The CDR3 DNA reads TGTGCCACCGGGGTCGGGAACCAAGAGACCCAGTACTTC. Translating it yields CATGVGNQETQYF. Based on the CDR3 plus reference TRBV15 and TRBJ2-5, the full variable domain is DAMVIQNPRYQVTQFGKPVTLSCSQTLNHNVMYWYQQKSSQAPKLLFHYYDKDFNNEADTPDNFQSRRPNTSFCFLDIRSPGLGDTAMYLCATGVGNQETQYFGPGTRLLVL.